The 10 T cell receptor beta chains reported below all come from one sample, sequenced in a study of shared clonotypes between healthy human individuals. Cells designated naive CD8 were CD45RO-negative and were positively selected for CCR7, with terminally differentiated effector memory CD45RA+ cells excluded. The assay was immunoSEQ multiplex PCR, and TCRdb's table has in-frame clones only and misses some. Among hundreds of thousands of clones, approximately 96% were seen once, and the ten largest hold 0.095% to 0.13%. Sequenced: naive CD8+ T cells sorted from blood. Source of these receptors: a woman aged 25-40 years in good health.

This chain uses TRBV9 with TRBJ1-4; the D gene is possibly TRBD1 (6 bases). The CDR3 length is 16 residues. Between the trimmed V and J ends, which lost 3 bases and 4 bases, there was a span of 16 bases. Germline V gene data show CDR1 as SGDLS and CDR2 as YYNGEE. The CDR3, as DNA: TGTGCCAGCAGCGCGACGCTTTTAGGGGGTAATGAAAAACTGTTTTTT. Translating it yields CASSATLLGGNEKLFF.

The chain couples TRBV27 to TRBJ2-1; D perhaps matches TRBD1 (6 bases). The V end lost 2 bases, the J end lost 4 bases, and 18 bases lay between the germline ends. The CDR3 totals 17 residues. Germline V gene data show CDR1 as MNHEY and CDR2 as SMNVEV (reference sequence). The CDR3, as DNA: TGTGCCAGCAGTTTAGACAGGCCGGGGCAGGGGTACAATGAGCAGTTCTTC. Its translation: CASSLDRPGQGYNEQFF.

V usage is TRBV28 and J usage is TRBJ2-3; tentative D call: TRBD1 (6 bases). The CDR3 is made up of 13 amino acids. The V gene's germline CDR1 is MDHEN and CDR2 SYDVKM. V lost 7 bases, J lost 0 bases, and 8 bases lay in between. CDR3 residues: CASNRASTDTQYF. DNA for the CDR3: TGTGCCAGCAACAGGGCTAGCACAGATACGCAGTATTTT.

V and J are TRBV27 and TRBJ2-7, with 12 bases aligning to TRBD2. The CDR3 length is 17 residues. With V trimmed by 6 bases and J by 1 base, 10 bases remained unmatched. The germline gives CDR1 MNHEY, CDR2 SMNVEV (reference sequence). DNA of the CDR3: TGTGCCAGCAGACGCGGACTAGCGGGGCTGGGTTCCTACGAGCAGTACTTC. Translated: CASRRGLAGLGSYEQYF.

The chain couples TRBV19 to TRBJ1-2, with 10 bases that match TRBD1. The J segment lost 0 bases and the V segment lost 0 bases, leaving 7 bases of the junction unmatched. The germline CDR1 and CDR2 sequences are LNHDA and SQIVND (reference sequence). CDR3 length equals 18 residues. CDR3 in amino acids: CASSIDREGTGANYGYTF. CDR3 in DNA: TGTGCCAGTAGTATAGATCGCGAGGGGACAGGGGCTAACTATGGCTACACCTTC.

V is TRBV7-9 and J is TRBJ2-2; D is unresolved. CDR1 and CDR2 (germline): SEHNR, FQNEAQ (reference sequence). The V end lost 7 bases, the J end lost 7 bases, and 13 bases lay between the germline ends. There are 13 residues in the CDR3. The CDR3 coding sequence is TGTGCCAGCAAGGAAGTAACGGGCGGGGAGCTGTTTTTT. Amino acid sequence: CASKEVTGGELFF.

This clone was observed a single time. The chain is built from TRBV5-1 and TRBJ2-5; 8 bases align to TRBD2. This CDR3 has 19 amino acids. In germline, CDR1 is SGHRS, CDR2 YFSETQ. The V segment lost 4 bases and the J segment 5 bases; nucleotides outside the gene matches: 22. In DNA, the CDR3 is TGCGCCAGCAGCCGACCCCGGAGGGCTACCAAAGGCGGGAGGGAGACCCAGTACTTC. This encodes CASSRPRRATKGGRETQYF.

The chain is built from TRBV28 and TRBJ1-4; 7 bases are shared with TRBD1. CDR3 size: 17 residues. Germline CDR1 MDHEN, CDR2 SYDVKM. V lost 1 base and J lost 5; bases outside the gene matches: 10. CDR3 sequence reads: CASSLSRVNRGNEKLFF. The CDR3 coding sequence is TGTGCCAGCAGTTTATCGAGGGTGAACAGGGGCAATGAAAAACTGTTTTTT.

The gene calls are TRBV28 and TRBJ2-7, with a possible D match to TRBD1 (5 bases). From germline, CDR1 is MDHEN and CDR2 SYDVKM. The CDR3 is 14 residues long. Trimming shortened V by 7 bases and J by 2 bases, and 15 bases separated the two germline ends. CDR3 sequence (DNA): TGTGCCAGCAATCCCCAGGGTTATCCCTACGAGCAGTACTTC. Residues: CASNPQGYPYEQYF.

The gene calls are TRBV4-1 and TRBJ2-2; 7 bases fit TRBD2. After removal of 1 base from V and 5 bases from J, the junction contained 4 bases not matched to a gene. Looked up from germline, CDR1 is MGHRA and CDR2 is YSYEKL. The CDR3 extends over 15 amino acids. The CDR3 sequence is CASSQVTGGTGELFF. Here the CDR3 DNA reads TGCGCCAGCAGCCAAGTCACCGGGGGGACCGGGGAGCTGTTTTTT.